These 29 T cell receptor beta chains originate from one sample sequenced in a study of blood T cell repertoires in COVID-19. This table comes from immunoSEQ multiplex PCR, and its TCRdb copy is limited to in-frame clones, with some not included. The table records about 250,000 clones, roughly nine tenths of them present only once. Sequencing was carried out using peripheral blood. The source is a man aged 18 to 29 with active or convalescent COVID-19.

The chain recombines TRBV7-3 with TRBJ2-7, with D tentatively TRBD2 (6 bases). Trimming cost V 1 base and J 6 bases, with 10 bases left between them. Germline values: CDR1 SGHTA, CDR2 FQGTGA. CDR3 length: 13 amino acids. The CDR3 bases are TGTGCCAGCAGCTTAATGTTGACTAGCGAGCAGTACTTC. Its translation: CASSLMLTSEQYF.

A single count supports this clone. This chain joins TRBV18 and TRBJ2-7, with 9 bases lining up with TRBD1. Germline V CDR1 and CDR2: KGHSH, LQKENI. V gave up 5 bases and J gave up 6 bases; unmatched junction bases: 11. CDR3 length: 15 amino acids. The CDR3 loop reads CASSSRQGGTGEQYF. The CDR3 coding sequence is TGTGCCAGCTCATCCAGACAGGGGGGAACGGGCGAGCAGTACTTC.

The V call is TRBV7-9, the J call TRBJ1-6; tentatively, D is TRBD1 (5 bases). The germline V gene has CDR1 SEHNR and CDR2 FQNEAQ (reference sequence). V lost 3 bases, J lost 8 bases, and 14 bases lay in between. There are 15 residues in the CDR3. The CDR3 region has the DNA TGTGCCAGCAGCTTCAGGGACTTTGGGGATTCACCCCTCCACTTT. It encodes CASSFRDFGDSPLHF.

The V gene is TRBV5-6, the J gene TRBJ1-2; D is perhaps TRBD1 (6 bases). V was pared by 3 bases and J by 7 bases, with 22 bases between. The CDR3 spans 16 residues. Germline V gene sequence: CDR1 SGHDT, CDR2 YYEEEE. In nucleotides, the CDR3 is TGTGCCAGCAGCTCTCCTCTACGAAAAGACAGGAGTGGCTACACCTTC. This translates into CASSSPLRKDRSGYTF. Based on the CDR3 plus reference TRBV5-6 and TRBJ1-2, the full variable domain is DAGVTQSPTHLIKTRGQQVTLRCSPKSGHDTVSWYQQALGQGPQFIFQYYEEEERQRGNFPDRFSGHQFPNYSSELNVNALLLGDSALYLCASSSPLRKDRSGYTFGSGTRLTVV.

The chain carries TRBV11-3 and TRBJ2-1, with D perhaps TRBD1 (5 bases). V was pared by 1 base and J by 4 bases, with 8 bases between. CDR1 SGHNT and CDR2 YENEEA come from the germline V gene. The CDR3 contains 14 residues. CDR3 sequence: CASSLVDNYNEQFF. The CDR3 nucleotides are TGTGCCAGCAGCTTAGTGGACAATTACAATGAGCAGTTCTTC. Together with reference TRBV11-3 and TRBJ2-1, the CDR3 gives the full variable domain: EAGVVQSPRYKIIEKKQPVAFWCNPISGHNTLYWYLQNLGQGPELLIRYENEEAVDDSQLPKDRFSAERLKGVDSTLKIQPAELGDSAVYLCASSLVDNYNEQFFGPGTRLTVL.

This sequence joins TRBV7-2 and TRBJ2-2, with 7 bases fitting TRBD1. Germline trimming cut 1 base from V and 2 bases from J; bases unmatched to any gene: 7. Germline CDR1 reads SGHTA; CDR2 reads FQGNSA. The CDR3 has 17 amino acids. Here the CDR3 reads CASSLDVKGANTGELFF. CDR3 coding DNA: TGTGCCAGCAGCTTAGATGTTAAGGGGGCCAACACCGGGGAGCTGTTTTTT.

The J gene is TRBJ2-3, the V gene TRBV5-1; no firm D call. Trimming removed 1 base at V and 2 bases at J, with 8 bases between. The germline V gene has CDR1 SGHRS and CDR2 YFSETQ. CDR3 size: 14 residues. The CDR3 region is CASSLTSNTDTQYF. The DNA for the CDR3 is TGCGCCAGCAGCTTGACCAGTAACACAGATACGCAGTATTTT.

The chain is built from TRBV2 and TRBJ1-4, with 7 bases lining up with TRBD1. The CDR3 runs to 14 residues. Trimming cost V 6 bases and J 4 bases; bases outside gene matches: 5. From germline, CDR1 is SNHLY and CDR2 FYNNEI. The CDR3 here is CASRRGQNNEKLFF. The CDR3 nucleotides are TGTGCCAGCAGAAGGGGACAGAATAATGAAAAACTGTTTTTT.

CDR3 coding DNA: TGTGCCAGCAGCACCGCAGGGGGCGGGATGGGTGAAGGGTCTAAAGGCTACACCTTC. It codes for CASSTAGGGMGEGSKGYTF. The chain has TRBV7-9 and TRBJ1-2; 8 bases align to TRBD1. Germline-derived CDR1 and CDR2 are SEHNR and FQNEAQ (reference sequence). The ends lost 5 bases at V and 8 bases at J; junction bases unmatched: 25. This CDR3 is 19 amino acids long.

V and J are TRBV24-1 and TRBJ1-1; 9 bases align to TRBD1. The CDR3 has 14 amino acids. With V trimmed by 5 bases and J by 5 bases, 5 bases remained unmatched. The germline gives CDR1 KGHDR, CDR2 SFDVKD. Here the CDR3 reads CATSAGQGRTEAFF. In DNA form, the CDR3 reads TGTGCCACCAGTGCCGGACAGGGGAGGACTGAAGCTTTCTTT.

As concerns this clone: Germline and junction disagree at one end, which may indicate a read error. The chain combines TRBV10-3 with TRBJ1-2, with a possible D match to TRBD1 (6 bases). The CDR3 covers 13 residues. Germline V gene lookup returns CDR1 ENHRY and CDR2 SYGVKD. The CDR3 sequence: CATSEAAGVGYTF. In DNA form, the CDR3 reads TGTGCCACCAGTGAAGCGGCAGGGGTCGGCTACACCTTC.

The chain carries TRBV29-1 and TRBJ2-2, with D tentatively TRBD1 (6 bases). The CDR3 is made up of 16 amino acids. The germline V gene encodes CDR1 SQVTM and CDR2 ANQGSEA. The V gene lost 6 bases and the J gene lost 1 base, with 18 bases spanning the gap. The CDR3 DNA sequence: TGCAGCGTGGGGAGACAGGATCCCTTGAACACCGGGGAGCTGTTTTTT. The encoded protein is CSVGRQDPLNTGELFF.

This sequence joins TRBV9 and TRBJ2-2; TRBD2 agrees at 7 bases. Germline V gene sequence: CDR1 SGDLS, CDR2 YYNGEE. The CDR3 is 19 amino acids. Trimming at V came to 6 bases and at J to 1 base, leaving 18 bases not matched to a gene. The CDR3 loop reads CASILASLKERGNTGELFF. CDR3 in DNA: TGTGCCAGCATCCTAGCTTCCCTTAAGGAGCGGGGGAACACCGGGGAGCTGTTTTTT.

The chain links TRBV6-2 or TRBV6-3 to TRBJ1-5; D gene unclear. There are 16 residues in the CDR3. Germline-derived CDR1 and CDR2 are MNHEY and SVGEGT. V lost 2 bases to trimming and J lost 6 bases, with 17 bases between them. This CDR3 is CASSYGPRKGGQPQHF. CDR3 bases: TGTGCCAGCAGTTACGGACCCCGGAAGGGAGGTCAGCCCCAGCATTTT.

V is TRBV7-2 and J is TRBJ2-6; D ambiguous. V was cut by 0 bases and J by 0 bases, with 9 bases left in between. The CDR3 sequence is 17 residues long. Germline V lookup: CDR1 SGHTA, CDR2 FQGNSA. The CDR3: CASSLADQVSGANVLTF. As DNA, the CDR3 is TGTGCCAGCAGCTTAGCGGATCAGGTCTCTGGGGCCAACGTCCTGACTTTC.

As DNA, the CDR3 is TGTGCCAGCAGCTTGCAGGCGACGTCCCAGGGCTACACCTTC. Translation gives CASSLQATSQGYTF. The chain is built from TRBV5-4 and TRBJ1-2; D is unclear. CDR1 SGHNT and CDR2 YYREEE come from the germline V gene (reference sequence). V dropped 1 base and J dropped 8 bases, with 15 bases sitting between them. The CDR3 is 14 residues long.

This rearrangement joins TRBV7-9 to TRBJ2-7; D not resolved. This CDR3 comprises 14 residues. V was pared by 6 bases and J by 0 bases, with 12 bases between. Germline CDR1 is SEHNR and CDR2 is FQNEAQ (reference sequence). CDR3 region: CASSRMGVSYEQYF. CDR3 DNA: TGTGCCAGCAGTCGAATGGGCGTCTCCTACGAGCAGTACTTC.

This chain joins TRBV4-2 and TRBJ1-5, with TRBD1 as a possible D gene (5 bases). This CDR3 is built from 14 residues. Germline CDR1 is LGHNA and CDR2 is YNFKEQ. The germline V and J ends were trimmed by 4 bases and 1 base, with 8 bases remaining between them. The CDR3 DNA sequence: TGTGCCAGCAGCCTCCCAGGGAGCAATCAGCCCCAGCATTTT. Translating gives CASSLPGSNQPQHF.

This clone was observed once. This chain connects TRBV7-9 to TRBJ2-2; D not resolved. CDR1 is SEHNR and CDR2 is FQNEAQ in the germline V gene (reference sequence). V lost 5 bases and J lost 7, with 8 bases in between. CDR3 length equals 12 residues. In nucleotides, the CDR3 is TGTGCCAGCAGCCCCTCGAGCGGGGAGCTGTTTTTT. This encodes CASSPSSGELFF. The full variable domain, its missing parts supplied by reference TRBV7-9 and TRBJ2-2, is DTGVSQNPRHKITKRGQNVTFRCDPISEHNRLYWYRQTLGQGPEFLTYFQNEAQLEKSRLLSDRFSAERPKGSFSTLEIQRTEQGDSAMYLCASSPSSGELFFGEGSRLTVL.

This chain joins TRBV7-6 and TRBJ2-2, with D perhaps matching TRBD2 (6 bases). V dropped 5 bases and J dropped 4 bases, with 11 bases sitting between them. Germline loops: CDR1 SGHVS, CDR2 FNYEAQ. This CDR3 region has 14 residues. CDR3 coding DNA: TGTGCCAGCAGCCCGGACGGGGGCACCGGGGAGCTGTTTTTT. It encodes CASSPDGGTGELFF.

The chain links TRBV5-1 to TRBJ2-7; 12 positions match TRBD2. This CDR3 is 16 amino acids long. Germline-derived CDR1 and CDR2 are SGHRS and YFSETQ. Germline trimming cut 2 bases from V and 1 base from J; bases unmatched to any gene: 4. CDR3 loop: CASSFGLAGSSYEQYF. The CDR3 nucleotides read TGCGCCAGCAGCTTCGGACTAGCGGGATCTTCCTACGAGCAGTACTTC.

The count of this clone is one. The gene calls are TRBV13 and TRBJ2-3; 11 nucleotides line up with TRBD2. Losses at the gene ends were 5 bases for V and 1 base for J; bases not matched to a gene: 11. CDR3 length: 18 residues. Germline CDR1 and CDR2: PRHDT and FYEKMQ (reference sequence). Here the CDR3 DNA reads TGTGCCAGCAGCATCGGGCCGGGGACTAGCGGCCGCACAGATACGCAGTATTTT. Translated: CASSIGPGTSGRTDTQYF.

This clone was found once. The gene calls are TRBV6-2 or TRBV6-3 and TRBJ1-5; possible D gene TRBD1, 6 bases. Between the trimmed V and J ends, which lost 2 bases and 7 bases, there was a span of 12 bases. The CDR3 is made up of 14 amino acids. Germline CDR1 MNHEY, CDR2 SVGEGT. The CDR3 reads CASSYAGGGQPQHF. The CDR3 coding sequence is TGTGCCAGCAGTTACGCGGGGGGCGGGCAGCCCCAGCATTTT.

V usage is TRBV7-8 and J usage is TRBJ1-1; D gene ambiguous. Trimming took 5 bases from V and 2 from J, leaving 6 bases between them. The CDR3 totals 12 residues. In germline, CDR1 is SGHVS, CDR2 FQNEAQ. The CDR3 DNA reads TGTGCCAGCAGCCGTATAAACACTGAAGCTTTCTTT. This gives the protein CASSRINTEAFF.

The J gene is TRBJ1-6, the V gene TRBV27; D call uncertain. CDR1 and CDR2 (germline): MNHEY, SMNVEV (reference sequence). V was cut by 6 bases and J by 9 bases, with 21 bases left in between. The length of the CDR3 is 16 residues. This CDR3 reads CASSLRAPIGVSPLHF. CDR3 in DNA: TGTGCCAGCAGCCTAAGGGCGCCGATCGGGGTTTCACCCCTCCACTTT.

This clone came up a few times. The gene calls are TRBV25-1 and TRBJ1-6; TRBD1 is a possible D gene (5 bases). The germline gives CDR1 MGHDK, CDR2 SYGVNS. Deletions cut 4 bases from V and 2 bases from J, with 12 bases between. This CDR3 has 16 amino acids. The chain's CDR3 is CASSGRGVAYNSPLHF. The CDR3 DNA follows: TGTGCCAGCAGTGGGCGGGGGGTCGCCTATAATTCACCCCTCCACTTT.

The J gene is TRBJ1-1, the V gene TRBV28; 12 bases map to TRBD1. Trimming cost V 9 bases and J 5 bases; bases outside gene matches: 13. CDR3 size: 16 residues. Germline CDR1 is MDHEN and CDR2 is SYDVKM. The CDR3 spells CASRGTGGLGGTEAFF. In DNA form, the CDR3 reads TGTGCCAGTAGGGGGACAGGGGGCCTCGGTGGAACTGAAGCTTTCTTT.

This rearrangement joins TRBV28 to TRBJ2-2; 11 bases are a match to TRBD2. Germline-derived CDR1 and CDR2 are MDHEN and SYDVKM. J was trimmed by 2 bases and V by 3 bases; bases with no gene match: 5. The CDR3 consists of 17 residues. The CDR3 nucleotides are TGTGCCAGCAGTTTCTTGGGACTAGCGGAAAACACCGGGGAGCTGTTTTTT. Translation gives CASSFLGLAENTGELFF.

This clone was counted once. V gene TRBV6-5 combines with J gene TRBJ2-3; 8 bases match TRBD2. After removal of 6 bases from V and 1 base from J, the junction contained 6 bases not matched to a gene. The germline V gene encodes CDR1 MNHEY and CDR2 SVGAGI. The CDR3 has 15 amino acids. CDR3 bases: TGTGCCAGCAGCCTCATGACTAGCGGCACAGATACGCAGTATTTT. The encoded protein is CASSLMTSGTDTQYF.